This entry is about one T cell receptor beta chain. Its specificity is unknown. In germline, CDR1 is MDHEN, CDR2 SYDVKM. The CDR3 is 11 amino acids. The ends were cut back, 10 bases at V and 12 bases at J, with 16 bases in the middle. This sample is part of a study of beta chain features in type 1 diabetes. Whole-study findings and limits: The cDNA sequencing approach could over-represent high-TCR-expressing cells. TCRB repertoires of naive, central memory and Treg cells appeared more similar among patients than among healthy donors.

Cells sorted by CD45RO/CCR7/CD25/CD127/CD95/CD27 comprised CD4+ naive, central memory, regulatory and stem cell-like memory cells. The sequenced template was cDNA made from the entire isolated RNA. Some clones are missing from TCRdb's copy, which holds only in-frame ones; the method was immunoSEQ multiplex PCR. The profile shows around 400,000 clones, over 10% of them singletons. The clonotype originates from a man aged 18 to 30 in good health. Sequencing input: naive CD4+ T cells from blood. The chain links TRBV28 to TRBJ2-1, with D possibly matching TRBD2 (6 bases). DNA for the CDR3: TGTGCCACCGGAGGGACCGCCGCGCAGTTCTTC. This translates into CATGGTAAQFF.